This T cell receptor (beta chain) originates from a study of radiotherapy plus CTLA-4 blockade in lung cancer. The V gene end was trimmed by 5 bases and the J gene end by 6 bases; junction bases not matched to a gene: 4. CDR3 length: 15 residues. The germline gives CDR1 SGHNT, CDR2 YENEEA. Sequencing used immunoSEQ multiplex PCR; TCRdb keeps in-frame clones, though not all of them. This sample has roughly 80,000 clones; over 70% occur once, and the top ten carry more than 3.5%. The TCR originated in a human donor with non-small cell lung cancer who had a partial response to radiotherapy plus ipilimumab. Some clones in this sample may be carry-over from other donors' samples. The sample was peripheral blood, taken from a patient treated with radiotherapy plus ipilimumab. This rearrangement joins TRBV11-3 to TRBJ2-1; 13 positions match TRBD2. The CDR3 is CASSPRTSGSNEQFF. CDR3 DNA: TGTGCCAGCAGCCCTAGGACTAGCGGGAGCAATGAGCAGTTCTTC.